This passage covers 30 T cell receptor beta chains from one sample sequenced in a study of regulatory T cells in long-lasting Graves disease. Time point indicated: newly diagnosed GD, antithyroid drugs for less than 3 months. PBMCs were the source of the RNA used for TCR sequencing. Building of the TCR beta libraries involved iRepertoire HTBI primers and Arm-PCR of CDR3 regions. TCRdb ran MiXCR on the multiplex PCR reads and lists one entry per CDR3 protein. This sample has about 530,000 distinct CDR3 sequences, with approximately 16% found just once. The sample was also reused in another study, on T cells in Graves' hyperthyroidism and ophthalmopathy.

The input for sequencing was peripheral blood mononuclear cells (PBMCs), taken at new diagnosis, from a patient treated with antithyroid drugs. These receptors originate from a woman aged 40-65 years with Graves disease.

This clonotype was counted many times. The chain uses TRBV10-3 and TRBJ1-5; TRBD1 agrees at 7 bases. CDR3 length equals 15 residues. Germline assignment: CDR1 ENHRY and CDR2 SYGVKD. V lost 5 bases and J lost 1; bases outside the gene matches: 5. DNA for the CDR3: TGTGCCATCAGTACCGGGACAGCGAGCAATCAGCCCCAGCATTTT. The encoded protein is CAISTGTASNQPQHF.

This clonotype was detected only a few times. The rearrangement links TRBV7-9 to TRBJ2-4; D gene ambiguous. With 5 bases removed from V and 0 bases from J, the gap between germline ends came to 11 bases. Per germline, CDR1 SEHNR and CDR2 FQNEAQ (reference sequence). The CDR3 length is 15 residues. The CDR3 DNA is TGTGCCAGCAGCCGGTCCGCAATAGCCAAAAACATTCAGTACTTC. This codes for CASSRSAIAKNIQYF. The full variable domain, completed using reference TRBV7-9 and TRBJ2-4, is DTGVSQNPRHKITKRGQNVTFRCDPISEHNRLYWYRQTLGQGPEFLTYFQNEAQLEKSRLLSDRFSAERPKGSFSTLEIQRTEQGDSAMYLCASSRSAIAKNIQYFGAGTRLSVL.

This clonotype showed up many times. The genes are TRBV2 and TRBJ1-5; TRBD1 is a possible D gene (6 bases). The CDR3 runs to 14 residues. V was pared by 8 bases and J by 7 bases, with 18 bases between. In germline, CDR1 is SNHLY, CDR2 FYNNEI. CDR3: CASRITGLGQPQHF. CDR3 bases: TGTGCCAGCCGGATCACAGGGTTGGGACAGCCCCAGCATTTT.

This clonotype showed up many times. The chain uses TRBV2 and TRBJ1-3; perhaps TRBD1 as D (5 bases). The CDR3 has 15 amino acids. The V end lost 6 bases, the J end lost 0 bases, and 12 bases lay between the germline ends. CDR1 is SNHLY and CDR2 is FYNNEI in the germline V gene. The CDR3 sequence is CASRGVPSSGNTIYF. The CDR3 DNA reads as TGTGCCAGCAGGGGGGTTCCCAGCTCTGGAAACACCATATATTTT.

Ten or more counts support this clonotype. This sequence joins TRBV7-3 and TRBJ2-1; maybe TRBD1 (7 bases). V was pared by 5 bases and J by 3 bases, with 14 bases between. Germline CDR1 is SGHTA and CDR2 is FQGTGA. This CDR3 is built from 15 residues. The CDR3 bases are TGTGCCAGCAGCCAGGGGGGACAGATCTACAATGAGCAGTTCTTC. This codes for CASSQGGQIYNEQFF.

This clonotype was picked up a small number of times. The chain combines TRBV19 with TRBJ1-5, with 9 bases fitting TRBD1. There are 15 residues in the CDR3. Trimming at V came to 10 bases and at J to 2 bases, leaving 9 bases not matched to a gene. The V gene's germline CDR1 is LNHDA and CDR2 SQIVND (reference sequence). The CDR3 protein is CATTRDRERNQPQHF. CDR3 DNA sequence: TGTGCCACTACCAGGGACAGGGAGCGCAATCAGCCCCAGCATTTT.

There are many counts of this clonotype. The V call is TRBV27, the J call TRBJ1-1, with D possibly matching TRBD1 (6 bases). There are 14 residues in the CDR3. With 6 bases removed from V and 4 bases from J, the gap between germline ends came to 15 bases. Germline assignment: CDR1 MNHEY and CDR2 SMNVEV (reference sequence). CDR3 amino acids: CASSPPPGATEAFF. CDR3 bases: TGTGCCAGCAGCCCCCCCCCGGGGGCCACTGAAGCTTTCTTT.

This clonotype was observed a few times. The CDR3 loop reads CASSLASDSYEQYF. In nucleotides, the CDR3 is TGCGCCAGCAGCTTGGCGTCCGACTCCTACGAGCAGTACTTC. The gene calls are TRBV5-1 and TRBJ2-7; D is unresolved. CDR1 and CDR2 (germline): SGHRS, YFSETQ. The CDR3 spans 14 residues. Trimming left V 0 bases short and J 0 bases short, with 7 bases between.

J is TRBJ1-3 and V is TRBV19; no clear D gene. V was shortened by 5 bases and J by 0 bases, with 8 bases between the two germline ends. Germline-derived CDR1 and CDR2 are LNHDA and SQIVND (reference sequence). The CDR3 spans 14 residues. The CDR3 here is CASSEHGSGNTIYF. The DNA of the CDR3 is TGTGCCAGTAGTGAACATGGCTCTGGAAACACCATATATTTT.

This clonotype has ten or more counts. The chain uses TRBV2 and TRBJ1-1; D unclear. CDR3 length equals 14 residues. Trimming removed 6 bases from V and 5 bases from J, with 16 bases in between. Germline V lookup: CDR1 SNHLY, CDR2 FYNNEI. CDR3 DNA: TGTGCCAGCAGGGGCGACCTCGCTGGTACTGAAGCTTTCTTT. Encoded protein: CASRGDLAGTEAFF.

This clonotype was seen ten or more times. The junction departs from germline at one end; a sequencing error may be responsible. This chain uses TRBV2 with TRBJ2-3, with 13 bases that match TRBD2. Germline V gives CDR1 SNHLY, CDR2 FYNNEI. This CDR3 has 13 amino acids. The CDR3 sequence: CASSESTSGGPNF. The CDR3 nucleotides are TGTGCCAGCAGTGAGTCGACTAGCGGGGGGCCGAATTTT.

This clonotype has just a few counts. The V call is TRBV7-8, the J call TRBJ1-3; TRBD1 aligns across 9 bases. CDR1 and CDR2 (germline): SGHVS, FQNEAQ. V shed 10 bases and J 0 bases; nucleotides not matched to a gene: 7. The CDR3 spans 15 residues. This chain's CDR3 is CATSLDRGSGNTIYF. The CDR3 DNA follows: TGTGCCACCTCCTTGGACAGGGGCTCTGGAAACACCATATATTTT.

This clonotype was detected many times. The chain employs TRBV15 and TRBJ2-7; D is ambiguous. This CDR3 spans 13 amino acids. The ends were cut back, 3 bases at V and 6 bases at J, with 12 bases in the middle. Per germline, CDR1 LNHNV and CDR2 YYDKDF (reference sequence). CDR3 amino acids: CATSSPTASEQYF. The CDR3, as DNA: TGTGCCACCAGCAGTCCCACCGCAAGCGAGCAGTACTTC.

This clonotype has only a few counts. The J gene is TRBJ2-3, the V gene TRBV2; possibly TRBD1 for D (7 bases). CDR3 length: 13 residues. Germline CDR1 SNHLY, CDR2 FYNNEI. V lost 7 bases to trimming and J lost 5 bases, with 13 bases between them. The CDR3 sequence: CASNRQGGDTQYF. CDR3 sequence (DNA): TGTGCCAGCAATCGACAGGGAGGAGATACGCAGTATTTT.

This clonotype was counted many times. V gene TRBV2 combines with J gene TRBJ2-7; 8 positions agree with TRBD1. The V segment lost 6 bases and the J segment 3 bases; nucleotides outside the gene matches: 4. Germline V gene sequence: CDR1 SNHLY, CDR2 FYNNEI. The CDR3 contains 13 residues. Here the CDR3 DNA reads TGTGCCAGCAGAGTAACAGGGGGCTACGAGCAGTACTTC. Protein: CASRVTGGYEQYF.

This clonotype was observed a handful of times. The chain joins TRBV6-1 to TRBJ1-1, with TRBD1 matching over 7 bases. The CDR3 sequence is 14 residues long. Germline CDR1 and CDR2: MNHNS and SASEGT. The junction had 8 bases not matched to a gene; V was cut back by 6 bases and J by 4 bases. The CDR3 DNA sequence: TGTGCCAGCAGAAAACAGGGGTTGGGCACTGAAGCTTTCTTT. This gives the protein CASRKQGLGTEAFF.

The J gene is TRBJ2-1, the V gene TRBV7-9; 10 nucleotides agree with TRBD1. Trimming cost V 5 bases and J 3 bases; bases outside gene matches: 7. This CDR3 spans 16 amino acids. Germline V gene sequence: CDR1 SEHNR, CDR2 FQNEAQ (reference sequence). The CDR3 spells CASSPYRDRGYNEQFF. CDR3 coding DNA: TGTGCCAGCAGCCCCTACCGGGACAGGGGCTACAATGAGCAGTTCTTC.

As concerns this clonotype: Just one base apart from a much larger clone, this may be a read error. This rearrangement joins TRBV27 to TRBJ2-5; D uncertain. V was pared by 6 bases and J by 11 bases, with 7 bases between. The length of the CDR3 is 9 residues. The germline gives CDR1 MNHEY, CDR2 SMNVEV (reference sequence). CDR3 DNA: TGTGCCAGCAGCGAAAAGCAGTACTTC. It translates to CASSEKQYF.

This clonotype showed up just a few times. With a much larger clone just one base away, this may be a read error. The genes are TRBV5-6 and TRBJ1-1; D is unclear. Germline CDR1 and CDR2: SGHDT and YYEEEE. The V and J ends lost 4 bases and 1 base respectively, with 11 bases between them. The CDR3 covers 14 residues. CDR3 loop: CASSPVVRNTEAFF. CDR3 coding DNA: TGTGCCAGCAGCCCGGTTGTTAGGAACACTGAAGCTTTCTTT.

This clonotype was observed at least ten times. The rearrangement links TRBV18 to TRBJ2-7; no reliable D call. V shed 3 bases and J shed 4 bases, with 13 bases lying between them. This CDR3 has 14 residues. Per germline, CDR1 KGHSH and CDR2 LQKENI. CDR3 sequence reads: CASSPSPQGYEQYF. The CDR3 nucleotides read TGTGCCAGCTCACCCTCGCCCCAAGGGTACGAGCAGTACTTC.

This clonotype came up many times. At one end, the junction sequence differs from germline, possibly due to a read error. V and J are TRBV4-1 and TRBJ2-3; D is ambiguous. Germline lookup yields CDR1 MGHRA and CDR2 YSYEKL. The CDR3 runs to 13 residues. CDR3 DNA sequence: TGTGCCAGCAGCCAGGCCAGCACAGATACGCAGTATTTT. It specifies CASSQASTDTQYF.

The CDR3 region is CASSKAGGPKRNEQFF. The CDR3, as DNA: TGCGCCAGCAGCAAAGCGGGGGGGCCTAAACGCAATGAGCAGTTCTTC. The J gene is TRBJ2-1, the V gene TRBV5-1, with 10 bases identical to TRBD2. CDR3 length equals 16 residues. Germline V gene data show CDR1 as SGHRS and CDR2 as YFSETQ. Trimming took 4 bases from V and 6 from J; bases not matched to a gene: 10.

This clonotype was counted at least ten times. This sequence joins TRBV11-2 and TRBJ2-5; TRBD1 matches at 7 bases. V was clipped by 0 bases and J by 2 bases; unmatched bases: 6. This CDR3 is 16 amino acids long. The V gene's germline CDR1 is SGHAT and CDR2 FQNNGV. CDR3 amino acids: CASSLDEGGGQETQYF. In DNA form, the CDR3 reads TGTGCCAGCAGCTTAGATGAAGGGGGCGGGCAAGAGACCCAGTACTTC.

This clonotype was counted ten times or more. The rearrangement links TRBV5-8 to TRBJ1-5; TRBD1 matches at 9 bases. Per germline, CDR1 SGHTS and CDR2 YDEGEE. The CDR3 consists of 15 residues. V lost 4 bases to trimming and J lost 6 bases; unmatched junction nucleotides: 8. The CDR3 DNA reads TGTGCCAGCAGCGGGACAGGGATTATGGGTCAGCCCCAGCATTTT. It encodes CASSGTGIMGQPQHF.

This clonotype was seen more than once but under ten times. This rearrangement joins TRBV5-4 to TRBJ1-2; D possibly corresponds to TRBD1 (5 bases). The ends were cut back, 0 bases at V and 0 bases at J, with 12 bases in the middle. Germline CDR1 reads SGHNT; CDR2 reads YYREEE (reference sequence). The CDR3 has 16 residues. CDR3 nucleotide sequence: TGTGCCAGCAGCTTGGGGGGACCCAGAGCTAACTATGGCTACACCTTC. Its translation is CASSLGGPRANYGYTF.

Comment on this clonotype: Since a much larger clone is just one base distant, this may be a read error. This chain connects TRBV12-3 or TRBV12-4 to TRBJ2-7; D is possibly TRBD2 (5 bases). CDR3 size: 13 residues. CDR3 nucleotide sequence: TGTGCCAGCAGGGAGGTAGGAACCTACGGGCAGTACTTC. Its protein is CASREVGTYGQYF.

This clonotype was detected ten times or more. The V and J genes are TRBV3-1 and TRBJ1-1; no clear D. CDR1 is LGHDT, CDR2 YNNKEL, per germline (reference sequence). The CDR3 has 13 amino acids. V lost 3 bases and J lost 6, with 11 bases in between. CDR3: CASSQVREAEAFF. DNA for the CDR3: TGTGCCAGCAGCCAGGTTCGAGAAGCTGAAGCTTTCTTT.

The sample holds many counts of this clonotype. The V gene is TRBV11-2, the J gene TRBJ2-4, with D possibly being TRBD2 (6 bases). Germline CDR1 is SGHAT and CDR2 is FQNNGV. Trimming shortened V by 5 bases and J by 9 bases, and 17 bases separated the two germline ends. This CDR3 has 14 amino acids. This chain's CDR3 is CASSTGLPASIQYF. The CDR3 DNA sequence: TGTGCCAGCAGCACGGGACTCCCGGCGAGCATTCAGTACTTC. Complete variable domain (other parts from reference TRBV11-2 and TRBJ2-4): EAGVAQSPRYKIIEKRQSVAFWCNPISGHATLYWYQQILGQGPKLLIQFQNNGVVDDSQLPKDRFSAERLKGVDSTLKIQPAKLEDSAVYLCASSTGLPASIQYFGAGTRLSVL.

The J gene is TRBJ2-3, the V gene TRBV28; D is possibly TRBD2 (7 bases). V lost 3 bases and J lost 2, with 12 bases in between. CDR1 is MDHEN, CDR2 SYDVKM, per germline. The CDR3 has 15 residues. In nucleotides, the CDR3 is TGTGCCAGCAGTTTCCTCGGGGGGCCCACAGATACGCAGTATTTT. Protein product: CASSFLGGPTDTQYF. Filled out from reference TRBV28 and TRBJ2-3, the complete variable domain reads DVKVTQSSRYLVKRTGEKVFLECVQDMDHENMFWYRQDPGLGLRLIYFSYDVKMKEKGDIPEGYSVSREKKERFSLILESASTNQTSMYLCASSFLGGPTDTQYFGPGTRLTVL.

This clonotype has only a few counts. V gene TRBV10-3 combines with J gene TRBJ1-5; tentative D call: TRBD1 (5 bases). The CDR3 is made up of 15 amino acids. Germline V lookup: CDR1 ENHRY, CDR2 SYGVKD. The V gene lost 2 bases and the J gene lost 7 bases, with 15 bases spanning the gap. The CDR3 coding sequence is TGTGCCATCAGTGAGACAGGACCTGTAAACCAGCCCCAGCATTTT. Amino acids: CAISETGPVNQPQHF.